This TCR beta chain was recovered during a study of T cell responses to AZD1222 COVID-19 vaccine. Data came from immunoSEQ multiplex PCR; TCRdb stores just in-frame clones and leaves some out. The sample shows more than 85,000 clones, approximately 88% of them seen only once. Germline CDR1 reads MDHEN; CDR2 reads SYDVKM. With 7 bases removed from V and 13 bases from J, the gap between germline ends came to 16 bases. The CDR3 is 11 amino acids. The sequence was collected from an adult in good health. Sequenced here: peripheral blood, sampled on day 0 of AZD1222 vaccination. The chain has TRBV28 and TRBJ1-2; D gene uncertain. The CDR3 here is CASISYGSSTF. CDR3 in DNA: TGTGCCAGCATTTCATATGGGTCCTCCACCTTC.